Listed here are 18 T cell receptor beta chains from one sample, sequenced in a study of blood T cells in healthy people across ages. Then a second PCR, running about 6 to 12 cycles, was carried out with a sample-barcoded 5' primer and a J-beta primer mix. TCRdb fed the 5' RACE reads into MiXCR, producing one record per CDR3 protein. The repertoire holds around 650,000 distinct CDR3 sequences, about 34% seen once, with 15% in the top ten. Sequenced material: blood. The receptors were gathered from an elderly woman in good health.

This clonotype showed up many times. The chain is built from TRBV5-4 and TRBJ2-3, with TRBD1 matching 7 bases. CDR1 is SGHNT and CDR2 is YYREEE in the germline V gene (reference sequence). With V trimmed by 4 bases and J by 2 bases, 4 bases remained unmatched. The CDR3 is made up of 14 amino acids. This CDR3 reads CASSVGQVTDTQYF. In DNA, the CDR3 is TGTGCCAGCAGCGTCGGACAGGTCACAGATACGCAGTATTTT. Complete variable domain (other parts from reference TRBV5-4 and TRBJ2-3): ETGVTQSPTHLIKTRGQQVTLRCSSQSGHNTVSWYQQALGQGPQFIFQYYREEENGRGNFPPRFSGLQFPNYSSELNVNALELDDSALYLCASSVGQVTDTQYFGPGTRLTVL.

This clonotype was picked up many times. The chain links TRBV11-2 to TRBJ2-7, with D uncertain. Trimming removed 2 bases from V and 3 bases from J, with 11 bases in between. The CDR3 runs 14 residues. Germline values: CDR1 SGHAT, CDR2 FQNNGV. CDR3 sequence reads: CASSLFGRDYEQYF. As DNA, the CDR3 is TGTGCCAGCAGCTTATTCGGCAGAGACTACGAGCAGTACTTC.

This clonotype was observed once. DNA for the CDR3: TGTGCCAGCAGCAGGGGTACAGGGGATTGGGATACGCAGTATTTT. Its protein product is CASSRGTGDWDTQYF. The rearrangement uses TRBV7-2 and TRBJ2-3, with 7 nucleotides matching TRBD1. The CDR3 runs 15 residues. J gave up 6 bases and V 5 bases, and 11 bases lay outside the gene matches. Germline V gives CDR1 SGHTA, CDR2 FQGNSA.

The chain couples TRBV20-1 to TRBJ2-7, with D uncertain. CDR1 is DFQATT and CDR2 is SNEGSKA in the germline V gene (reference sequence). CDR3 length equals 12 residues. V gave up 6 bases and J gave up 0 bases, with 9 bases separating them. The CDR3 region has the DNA TGCAGTGCCACCCCTAGCTCCTACGAGCAGTACTTC. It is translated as CSATPSSYEQYF.

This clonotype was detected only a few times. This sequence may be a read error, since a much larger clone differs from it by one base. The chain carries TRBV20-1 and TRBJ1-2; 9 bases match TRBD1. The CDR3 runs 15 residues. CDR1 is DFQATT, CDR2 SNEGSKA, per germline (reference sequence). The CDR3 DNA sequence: TGCAGTGCTTATTCCGGGACAGGGATCGGCTATGGCTACATCTTC. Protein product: CSAYSGTGIGYGYIF.

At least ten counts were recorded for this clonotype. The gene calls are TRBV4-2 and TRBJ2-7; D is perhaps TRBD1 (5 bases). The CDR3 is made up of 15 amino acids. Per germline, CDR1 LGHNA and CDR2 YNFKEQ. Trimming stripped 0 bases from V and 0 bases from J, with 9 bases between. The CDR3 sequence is CASSQDKGISYEQYF. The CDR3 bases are TGTGCCAGCAGCCAAGATAAGGGGATCTCCTACGAGCAGTACTTC.

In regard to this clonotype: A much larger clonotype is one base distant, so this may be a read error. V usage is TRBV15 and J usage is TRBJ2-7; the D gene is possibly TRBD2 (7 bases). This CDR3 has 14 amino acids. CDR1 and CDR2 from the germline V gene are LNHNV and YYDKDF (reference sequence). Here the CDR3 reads CATSPGGVSHEQYF. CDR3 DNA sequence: TGTGCCACCAGCCCGGGGGGCGTCTCCCACGAGCAGTACTTC.

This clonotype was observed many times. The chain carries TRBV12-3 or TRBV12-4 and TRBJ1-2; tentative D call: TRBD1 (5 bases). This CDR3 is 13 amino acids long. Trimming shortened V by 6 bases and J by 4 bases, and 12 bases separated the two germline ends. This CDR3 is CASSGGDGYGYTF. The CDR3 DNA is TGTGCCAGCAGCGGGGGGGACGGCTATGGCTACACCTTC.

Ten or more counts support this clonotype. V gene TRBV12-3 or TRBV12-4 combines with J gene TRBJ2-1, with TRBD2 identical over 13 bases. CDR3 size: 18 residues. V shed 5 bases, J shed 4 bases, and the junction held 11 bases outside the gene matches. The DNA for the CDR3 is TGTGCCAGCAGTCCACCGGGACTAGCGGGACTTTATTACAATGAGCAGTTCTTC. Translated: CASSPPGLAGLYYNEQFF.

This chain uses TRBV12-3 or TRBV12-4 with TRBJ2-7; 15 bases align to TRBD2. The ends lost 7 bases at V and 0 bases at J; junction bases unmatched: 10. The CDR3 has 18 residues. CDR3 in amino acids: CASTTGLAGGPSSYEQYF. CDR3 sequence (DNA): TGTGCCAGCACCACGGGACTAGCGGGAGGCCCCAGCTCCTACGAGCAGTACTTC.

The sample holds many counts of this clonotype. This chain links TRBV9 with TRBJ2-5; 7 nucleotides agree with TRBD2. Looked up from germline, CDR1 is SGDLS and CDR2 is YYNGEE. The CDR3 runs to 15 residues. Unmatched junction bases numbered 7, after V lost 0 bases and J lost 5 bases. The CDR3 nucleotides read TGTGCCAGCAGCGTAGTAGGGGAGGGGTCGGAGACCCAGTACTTC. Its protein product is CASSVVGEGSETQYF.

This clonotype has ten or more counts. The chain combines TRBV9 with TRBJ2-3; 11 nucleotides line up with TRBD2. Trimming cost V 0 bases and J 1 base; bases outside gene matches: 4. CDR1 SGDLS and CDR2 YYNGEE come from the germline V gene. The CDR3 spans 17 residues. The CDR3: CASSVALTSGGTDTQYF. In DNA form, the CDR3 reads TGTGCCAGCAGCGTAGCATTGACTAGCGGGGGCACAGATACGCAGTATTTT.

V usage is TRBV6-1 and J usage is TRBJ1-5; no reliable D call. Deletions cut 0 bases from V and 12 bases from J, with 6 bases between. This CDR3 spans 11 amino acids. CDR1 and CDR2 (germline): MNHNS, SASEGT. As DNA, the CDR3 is TGTGCCAGCAGTGAAGCGGGAATCCAGCATTTT. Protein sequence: CASSEAGIQHF.

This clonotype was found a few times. The CDR3 spells CASSPTSGGNNEQYF. CDR3 nucleotides: TGTGCCAGCTCACCTACTAGCGGGGGGAATAATGAGCAGTACTTC. The chain joins TRBV18 to TRBJ2-5; TRBD2 agrees at 12 bases. The CDR3 consists of 15 residues. CDR1 is KGHSH and CDR2 is LQKENI in the germline V gene. V lost 3 bases, J lost 11 bases, and 10 bases stayed unmatched. Full variable domain (missing parts from reference TRBV18 and TRBJ2-5): NAGVMQNPRHLVRRRGQEARLRCSPMKGHSHVYWYRQLPEEGLKFMVYLQKENIIDESGMPKERFSAEFPKEGPSILRIQQVVRGDSAAYFCASSPTSGGNNEQYFGPGTRLLVL.

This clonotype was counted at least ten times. The CDR3 DNA reads as TGTGCCAGCAGCCTGACTAGCGGGGGACTTGATGAGCAGTTCTTC. It translates to CASSLTSGGLDEQFF. This rearrangement joins TRBV7-2 to TRBJ2-1, with TRBD2 identical over 12 bases. Germline CDR1 reads SGHTA; CDR2 reads FQGNSA. V shed 5 bases and J 8 bases; nucleotides not matched to a gene: 7. The CDR3 loop spans 15 amino acids.

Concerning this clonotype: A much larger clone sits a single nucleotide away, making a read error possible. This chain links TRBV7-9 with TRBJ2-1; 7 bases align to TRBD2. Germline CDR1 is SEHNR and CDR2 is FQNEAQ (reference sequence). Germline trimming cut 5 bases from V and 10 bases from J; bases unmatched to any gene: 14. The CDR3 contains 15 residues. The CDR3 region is CASSQRGGNSYEQFF. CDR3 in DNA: TGTGCCAGCAGCCAGAGGGGAGGGAACTCCTACGAGCAGTTCTTC.

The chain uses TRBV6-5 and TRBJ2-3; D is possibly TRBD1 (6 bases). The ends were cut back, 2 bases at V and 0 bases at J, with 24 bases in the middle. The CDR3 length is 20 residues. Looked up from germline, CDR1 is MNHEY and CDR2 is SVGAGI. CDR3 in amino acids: CASSYRGSSPGPTSTDTQYF. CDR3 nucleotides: TGTGCCAGCAGTTACAGGGGGAGCTCCCCGGGACCAACTAGCACAGATACGCAGTATTTT.

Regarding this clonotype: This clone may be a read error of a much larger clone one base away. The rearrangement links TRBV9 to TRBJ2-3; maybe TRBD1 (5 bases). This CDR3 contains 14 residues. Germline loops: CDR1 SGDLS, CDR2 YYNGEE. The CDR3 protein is CACSVGAQGGTQYF. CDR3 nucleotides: TGTGCCTGCAGCGTAGGTGCCCAGGGTGGTACGCAGTATTTT.